This T cell receptor (beta chain) is drawn from a study of cytomegalovirus exposure and HLA in healthy donors. Notes on the study in general: Based on reports, TCR beta sequences accurately predicted HLA-A and HLA-B alleles for most subjects. Specific recognition of CMV antigens was confirmed in vitro for three chains (all CMV-associated).

This clone has only a few counts. Its matching antigen is unknown. The PCR ran on 60 Vbeta and 13 Jbeta primers. Profiled with immunoSEQ multiplex PCR; TCRdb holds only in-frame clones, not every one. The sample has about 180,000 clones; roughly four fifths are singletons. The CDR3 is 13 amino acids. CDR1 is SQVTM, CDR2 ANQGSEA, per germline. V dropped 6 bases and J dropped 0; count of bases not matched to a gene: 0. The material sequenced was PBMCs. The rearrangement uses TRBV29-1 and TRBJ2-3; 10 bases are shared with TRBD1. The clonotype was recovered from a woman in her twenties or thirties in good health and CMV-seronegative. CDR3 DNA sequence: TGCAGCGTGGGACAGGGGAGCACAGATACGCAGTATTTT. As protein: CSVGQGSTDTQYF.